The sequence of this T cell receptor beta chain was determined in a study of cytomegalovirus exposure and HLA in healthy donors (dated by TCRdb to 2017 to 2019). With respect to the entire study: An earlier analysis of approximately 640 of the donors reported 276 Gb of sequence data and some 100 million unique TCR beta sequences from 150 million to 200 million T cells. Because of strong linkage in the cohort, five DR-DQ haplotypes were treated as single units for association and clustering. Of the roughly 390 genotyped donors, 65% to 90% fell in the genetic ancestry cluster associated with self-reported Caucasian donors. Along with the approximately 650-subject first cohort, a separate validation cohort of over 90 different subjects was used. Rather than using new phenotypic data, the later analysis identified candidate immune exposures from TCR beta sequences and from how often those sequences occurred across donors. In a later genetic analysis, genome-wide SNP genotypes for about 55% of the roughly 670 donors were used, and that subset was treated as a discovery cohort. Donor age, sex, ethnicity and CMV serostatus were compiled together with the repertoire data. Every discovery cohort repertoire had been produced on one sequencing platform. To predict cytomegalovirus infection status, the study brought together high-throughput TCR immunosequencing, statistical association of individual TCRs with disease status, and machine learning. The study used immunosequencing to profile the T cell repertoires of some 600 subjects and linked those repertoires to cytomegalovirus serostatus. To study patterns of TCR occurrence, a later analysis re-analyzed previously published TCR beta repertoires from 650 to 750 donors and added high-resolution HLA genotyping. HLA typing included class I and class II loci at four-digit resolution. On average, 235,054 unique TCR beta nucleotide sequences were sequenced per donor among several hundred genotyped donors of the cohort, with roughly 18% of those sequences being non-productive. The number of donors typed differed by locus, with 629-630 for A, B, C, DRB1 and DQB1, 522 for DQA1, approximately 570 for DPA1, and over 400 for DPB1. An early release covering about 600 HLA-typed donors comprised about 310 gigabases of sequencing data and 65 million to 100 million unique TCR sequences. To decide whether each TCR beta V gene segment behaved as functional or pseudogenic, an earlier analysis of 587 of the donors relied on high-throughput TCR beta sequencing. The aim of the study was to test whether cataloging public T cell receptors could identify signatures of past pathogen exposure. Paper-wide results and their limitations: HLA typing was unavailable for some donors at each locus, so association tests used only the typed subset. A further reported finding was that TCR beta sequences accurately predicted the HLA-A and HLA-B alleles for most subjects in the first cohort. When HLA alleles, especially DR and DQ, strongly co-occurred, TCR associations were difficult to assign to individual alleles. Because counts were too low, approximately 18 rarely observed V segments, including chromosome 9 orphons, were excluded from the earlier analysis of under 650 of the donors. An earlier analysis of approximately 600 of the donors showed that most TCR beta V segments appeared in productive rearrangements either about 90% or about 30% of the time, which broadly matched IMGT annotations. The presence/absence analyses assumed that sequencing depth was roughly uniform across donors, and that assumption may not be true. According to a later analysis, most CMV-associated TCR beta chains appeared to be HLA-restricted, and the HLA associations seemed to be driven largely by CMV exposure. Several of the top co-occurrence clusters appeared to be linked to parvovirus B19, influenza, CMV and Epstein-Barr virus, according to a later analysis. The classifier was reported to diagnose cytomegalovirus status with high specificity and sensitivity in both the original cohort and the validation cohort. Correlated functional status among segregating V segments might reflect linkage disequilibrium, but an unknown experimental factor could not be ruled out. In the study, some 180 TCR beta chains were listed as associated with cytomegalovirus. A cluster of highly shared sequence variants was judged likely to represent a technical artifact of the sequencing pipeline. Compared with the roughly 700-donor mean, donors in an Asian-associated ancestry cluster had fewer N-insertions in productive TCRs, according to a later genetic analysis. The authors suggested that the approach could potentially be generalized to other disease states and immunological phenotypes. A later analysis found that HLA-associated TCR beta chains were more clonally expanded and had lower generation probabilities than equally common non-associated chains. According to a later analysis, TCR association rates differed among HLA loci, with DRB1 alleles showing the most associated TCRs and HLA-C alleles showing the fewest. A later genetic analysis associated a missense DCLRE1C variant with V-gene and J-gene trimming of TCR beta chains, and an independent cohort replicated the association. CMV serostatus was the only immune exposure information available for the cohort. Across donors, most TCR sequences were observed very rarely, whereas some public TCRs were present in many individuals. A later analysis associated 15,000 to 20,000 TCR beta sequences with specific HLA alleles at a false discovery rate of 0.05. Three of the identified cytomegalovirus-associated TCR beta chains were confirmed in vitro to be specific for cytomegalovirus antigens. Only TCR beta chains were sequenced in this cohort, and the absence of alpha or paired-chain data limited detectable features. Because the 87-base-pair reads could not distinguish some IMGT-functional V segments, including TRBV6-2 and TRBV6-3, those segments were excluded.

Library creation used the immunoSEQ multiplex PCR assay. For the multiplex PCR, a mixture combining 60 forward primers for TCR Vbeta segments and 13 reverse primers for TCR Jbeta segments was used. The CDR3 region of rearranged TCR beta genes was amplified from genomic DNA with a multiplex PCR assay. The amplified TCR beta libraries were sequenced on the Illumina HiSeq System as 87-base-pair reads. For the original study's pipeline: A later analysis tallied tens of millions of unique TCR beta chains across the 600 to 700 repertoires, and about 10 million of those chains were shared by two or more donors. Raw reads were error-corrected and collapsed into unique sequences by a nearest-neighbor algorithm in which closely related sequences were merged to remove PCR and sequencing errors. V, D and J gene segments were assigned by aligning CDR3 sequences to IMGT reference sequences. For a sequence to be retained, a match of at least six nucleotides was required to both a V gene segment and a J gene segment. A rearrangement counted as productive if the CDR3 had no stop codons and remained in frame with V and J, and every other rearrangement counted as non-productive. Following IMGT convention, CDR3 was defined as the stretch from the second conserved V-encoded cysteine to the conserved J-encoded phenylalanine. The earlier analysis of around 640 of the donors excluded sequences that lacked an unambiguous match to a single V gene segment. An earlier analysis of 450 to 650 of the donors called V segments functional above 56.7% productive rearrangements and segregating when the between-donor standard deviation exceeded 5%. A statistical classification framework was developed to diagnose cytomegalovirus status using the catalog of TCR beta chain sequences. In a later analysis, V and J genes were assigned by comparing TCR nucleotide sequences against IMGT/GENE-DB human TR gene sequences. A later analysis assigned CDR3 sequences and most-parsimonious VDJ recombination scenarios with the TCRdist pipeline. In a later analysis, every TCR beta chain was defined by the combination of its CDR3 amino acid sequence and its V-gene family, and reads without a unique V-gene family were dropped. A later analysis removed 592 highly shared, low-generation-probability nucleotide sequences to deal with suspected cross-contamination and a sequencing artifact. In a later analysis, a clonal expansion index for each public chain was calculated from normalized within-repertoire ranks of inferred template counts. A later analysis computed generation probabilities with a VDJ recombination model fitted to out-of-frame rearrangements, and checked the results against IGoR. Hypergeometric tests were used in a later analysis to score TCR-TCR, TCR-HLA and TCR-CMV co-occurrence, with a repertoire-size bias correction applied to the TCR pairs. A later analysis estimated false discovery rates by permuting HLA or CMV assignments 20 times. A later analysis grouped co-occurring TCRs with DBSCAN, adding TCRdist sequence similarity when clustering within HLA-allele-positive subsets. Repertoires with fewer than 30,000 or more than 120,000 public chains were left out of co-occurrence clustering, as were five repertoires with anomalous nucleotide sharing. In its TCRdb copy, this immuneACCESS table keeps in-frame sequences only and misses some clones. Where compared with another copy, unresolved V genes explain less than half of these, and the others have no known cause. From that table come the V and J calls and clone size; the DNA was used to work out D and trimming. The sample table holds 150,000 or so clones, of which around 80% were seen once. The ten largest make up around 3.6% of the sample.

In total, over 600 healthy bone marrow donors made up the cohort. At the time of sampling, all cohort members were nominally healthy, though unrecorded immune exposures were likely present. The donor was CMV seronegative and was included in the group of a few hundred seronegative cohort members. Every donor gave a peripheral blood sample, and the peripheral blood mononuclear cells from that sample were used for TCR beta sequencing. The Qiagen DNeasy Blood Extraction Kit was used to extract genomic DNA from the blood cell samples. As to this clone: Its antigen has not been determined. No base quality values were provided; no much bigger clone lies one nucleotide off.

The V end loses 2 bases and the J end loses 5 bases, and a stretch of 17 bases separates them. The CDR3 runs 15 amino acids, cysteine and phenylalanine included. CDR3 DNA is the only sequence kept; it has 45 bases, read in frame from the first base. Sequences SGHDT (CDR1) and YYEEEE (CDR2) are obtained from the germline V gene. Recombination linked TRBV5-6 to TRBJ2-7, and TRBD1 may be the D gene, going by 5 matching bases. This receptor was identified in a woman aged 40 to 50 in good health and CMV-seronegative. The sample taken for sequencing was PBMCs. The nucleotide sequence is TGTGCCAGCAGCTTATACTTTGCAGGGTGGGACGAGCAGTACTTC. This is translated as CASSLYFAGWDEQYF.